One sample yielded the 20 T cell receptor beta chains listed below, sequenced in a study of neoadjuvant anti-PD-1 for oral cavity cancer. The time point here: after neoadjuvant nivolumab, at surgical resection. Only in-frame clones appear in the TCRdb table, and some are missing; sequencing was by immunoSEQ multiplex PCR. The table shows 9,500 to 12,000 clones, with roughly 61% occurring only once. Sequencing used tumor tissue, obtained after nivolumab (anti-PD-1) treatment. The receptors were gathered from a person between 40 and 85 years old with oral cavity squamous cell carcinoma.

The rearrangement uses TRBV19 and TRBJ1-2; tentatively, D is TRBD1 (6 bases). This CDR3 has 15 residues. Trimming shortened V by 5 bases and J by 4 bases, and 17 bases separated the two germline ends. Germline lookup yields CDR1 LNHDA and CDR2 SQIVND (reference sequence). In DNA form, the CDR3 reads TGTGCCAGTAGTTCCCACAGGGAGGCCGTCTATGGCTACACCTTC. This encodes CASSSHREAVYGYTF.

The J gene is TRBJ1-6, the V gene TRBV5-1; perhaps TRBD1 as D (6 bases). The CDR3 has 15 residues. Germline V gene lookup returns CDR1 SGHRS and CDR2 YFSETQ. The V end lost 0 bases, the J end lost 4 bases, and 8 bases lay between the germline ends. Here the CDR3 reads CASSLGTAYNSPLHF. DNA of the CDR3: TGCGCCAGCAGCTTGGGGACAGCTTATAATTCACCCCTCCACTTT.

The genes are TRBV7-2 and TRBJ1-5, with D perhaps TRBD1 (6 bases). From germline, CDR1 is SGHTA and CDR2 FQGNSA. Trimming took off 6 bases at V and 7 bases at J, with 10 bases between the two ends. CDR3 size: 12 residues. The CDR3 nucleotides read TGTGCCAGCAGTTTCCAGGGGCAGCCCCAGCATTTT. Translation gives CASSFQGQPQHF.

V usage is TRBV27 and J usage is TRBJ2-7, with 7 bases lining up with TRBD1. V dropped 3 bases and J dropped 4; count of bases not matched to a gene: 12. Germline CDR1 reads MNHEY; CDR2 reads SMNVEV (reference sequence). The CDR3 is 16 residues long. The CDR3 loop reads CASSLDRPHLRYEQYF. The CDR3, as DNA: TGTGCCAGCAGTTTGGACAGGCCTCACCTTCGGTACGAGCAGTACTTC.

V usage is TRBV6-6 and J usage is TRBJ1-1, with D uncertain. CDR1 and CDR2 (germline): MNHNY, SVGAGI (reference sequence). CDR3 length: 15 residues. V gave up 5 bases and J gave up 0 bases, with 13 bases separating them. The CDR3 nucleotides read TGTGCCAGCAGTCCTCAGGTGGGCATGAACACTGAAGCTTTCTTT. Translation: CASSPQVGMNTEAFF.

The chain is built from TRBV5-4 and TRBJ2-1; no reliable D call. The CDR3 runs to 15 residues. The germline V gene has CDR1 SGHNT and CDR2 YYREEE (reference sequence). Trimming removed 2 bases at V and 0 bases at J, with 9 bases between. CDR3 region: CASSLLAGSYNEQFF. As DNA, the CDR3 is TGTGCCAGCAGCTTACTGGCAGGCTCCTACAATGAGCAGTTCTTC.

The V and J genes are TRBV6-6 and TRBJ2-7; no firm D call. Germline CDR1 and CDR2: MNHNY and SVGAGI (reference sequence). Trimming pared 6 bases from V and 5 bases from J, leaving 8 bases between. This CDR3 is built from 11 residues. As DNA, the CDR3 is TGTGCCAGCAGCCCTGTTCACGAGCAGTACTTC. The encoded protein is CASSPVHEQYF.

This clone was seen a single time. V gene TRBV9 combines with J gene TRBJ1-1, with D possibly being TRBD1 (6 bases). The V end lost 3 bases, the J end lost 5 bases, and 20 bases lay between the germline ends. The CDR3 totals 16 residues. The germline V gene has CDR1 SGDLS and CDR2 YYNGEE. The CDR3: CASSGAPRGGGTEAFF. The CDR3 DNA reads as TGTGCCAGCAGCGGCGCTCCTCGAGGGGGAGGTACTGAAGCTTTCTTT. The full variable domain, with the rest looked up from reference TRBV9 and TRBJ1-1, is DSGVTQTPKHLITATGQRVTLRCSPRSGDLSVYWYQQSLDQGLQFLIQYYNGEERAKGNILERFSAQQFPDLHSELNLSSLELGDSALYFCASSGAPRGGGTEAFFGQGTRLTVV.

This sequence joins TRBV2 and TRBJ2-2, with TRBD1 as a possible D gene (6 bases). The V end lost 7 bases, the J end lost 2 bases, and 11 bases lay between the germline ends. There are 14 residues in the CDR3. The V gene's germline CDR1 is SNHLY and CDR2 FYNNEI. Written as DNA, the CDR3 is TGTGCCAGCATGGGACACCTTAACACCGGGGAGCTGTTTTTT. This translates into CASMGHLNTGELFF.

The chain recombines TRBV18 with TRBJ2-3; 9 bases agree with TRBD2. Germline-derived CDR1 and CDR2 are KGHSH and LQKENI. After removal of 6 bases from V and 4 bases from J, the junction contained 8 bases not matched to a gene. The CDR3 consists of 15 residues. The CDR3 DNA reads as TGTGCCAGCTCTCCTATAGCGGGAGTATCAGATACGCAGTATTTT. As protein: CASSPIAGVSDTQYF.

This clone showed up just a few times. The chain combines TRBV7-8 with TRBJ1-1; D is ambiguous. The CDR3 extends over 14 amino acids. Trimming cost V 5 bases and J 2 bases, with 12 bases left between them. Germline V gene lookup returns CDR1 SGHVS and CDR2 FQNEAQ. CDR3 coding DNA: TGTGCCAGCAGCGTAATCCAGAGCAACACTGAAGCTTTCTTT. Encoded protein: CASSVIQSNTEAFF. Based on the CDR3 plus reference TRBV7-8 and TRBJ1-1, the full variable domain is GAGVSQSPRYKVAKRGQDVALRCDPISGHVSLFWYQQALGQGPEFLTYFQNEAQLDKSGLPSDRFFAERPEGSVSTLKIQRTQQEDSAVYLCASSVIQSNTEAFFGQGTRLTVV.

A few counts support this clone. The chain recombines TRBV5-4 with TRBJ2-4; TRBD2 is a possible D gene (5 bases). Germline V gives CDR1 SGHNT, CDR2 YYREEE (reference sequence). The CDR3 is 13 residues long. V gave up 5 bases and J gave up 1 base, with 7 bases separating them. The CDR3 bases are TGTGCCAGCAGTACGGGGGCCAAAAACATTCAGTACTTC. Its translation is CASSTGAKNIQYF.

The chain has TRBV6-1 and TRBJ2-5; the match to TRBD1 covers 7 bases. The CDR3 extends over 17 amino acids. Germline assignment: CDR1 MNHNS and CDR2 SASEGT. With 1 base clipped from V and 3 bases from J, the junction kept 11 bases outside the gene matches. The CDR3 DNA follows: TGTGCCAGCAGTGAAGGGCTCGTGGGACAGCCGAAAGAGACCCAGTACTTC. This encodes CASSEGLVGQPKETQYF.

The chain has TRBV7-2 and TRBJ1-5; tentatively, D is TRBD1 (6 bases). The CDR3 spans 12 residues. Looked up from germline, CDR1 is SGHTA and CDR2 is FQGNSA. V lost 2 bases and J lost 12, with 11 bases in between. The CDR3 region has the DNA TGTGCCAGCAGCTTAAGGGGGGGCTTCCAGCATTTT. This encodes CASSLRGGFQHF.

In this sample, this clone turned up once. V usage is TRBV6-1 and J usage is TRBJ2-4, with D perhaps being TRBD1 or TRBD2 (6 bases each). Trimming pared 1 base from V and 8 bases from J, leaving 15 bases between. The CDR3 covers 15 residues. The germline V gene has CDR1 MNHNS and CDR2 SASEGT. This chain's CDR3 is CASSEGWGAQDIQYF. In DNA form, the CDR3 reads TGTGCCAGCAGTGAAGGATGGGGGGCGCAGGACATTCAGTACTTC.

The chain carries TRBV7-6 and TRBJ2-1, with D possibly TRBD1 on 6 matching bases. CDR3 length: 13 residues. V was shortened by 5 bases and J by 8 bases, with 13 bases between the two germline ends. Germline lookup yields CDR1 SGHVS and CDR2 FNYEAQ. CDR3 coding DNA: TGTGCCAGCAGCGGGGGCCCCGCGTATGAGCAGTTCTTC. It is translated as CASSGGPAYEQFF.

There are a few counts of this clone. The chain combines TRBV6-1 with TRBJ2-2, with 9 bases that match TRBD1. Looked up from germline, CDR1 is MNHNS and CDR2 is SASEGT. The V segment lost 3 bases and the J segment 6 bases; nucleotides outside the gene matches: 5. The CDR3 covers 15 residues. In DNA form, the CDR3 reads TGTGCCAGCAGTGACGGGACAGGGAGGGCCGGGGAGCTGTTTTTT. It yields the protein CASSDGTGRAGELFF.

This clone was counted between two and nine times. The V gene is TRBV4-2, the J gene TRBJ1-2, with D possibly matching TRBD1 (6 bases). The CDR3 sequence is 13 residues long. Germline CDR1 is LGHNA and CDR2 is YNFKEQ. Deletions cut 0 bases from V and 5 bases from J, with 7 bases between. In DNA form, the CDR3 reads TGTGCCAGCAGCCAAGAAGGGGGATATGGCTACACCTTC. Amino acids: CASSQEGGYGYTF.

This clone was recorded once. V and J are TRBV14 and TRBJ2-4; D might be TRBD1 (5 bases). This CDR3 has 15 amino acids. The V gene's germline CDR1 is SGHDN and CDR2 FVKESK. Trimming removed 4 bases at V and 9 bases at J, with 19 bases between. Written as DNA, the CDR3 is TGTGCCAGCAGCCCCGTACAAGGGGTTCTGGGCATTCAGTACTTC. It yields the protein CASSPVQGVLGIQYF.

The chain uses TRBV2 and TRBJ2-5; D is ambiguous. V shed 7 bases and J shed 5 bases, with 14 bases lying between them. Germline V gives CDR1 SNHLY, CDR2 FYNNEI. CDR3 length: 13 amino acids. The CDR3 sequence is CASKPSSGETQYF. CDR3 bases: TGTGCCAGCAAGCCGTCCTCCGGGGAGACCCAGTACTTC.